Sequencing of this T cell receptor (gamma chain) was carried out in a study of Vδ1+ human thymocytes. Sequences come from RNA converted to cDNA by reverse transcription. CDR3 amplicons came from multiplex PCR with pooled V-gene forward and constant-region reverse primers. TCRdb called clones anew from the multiplex PCR reads with CATT. Of 25,000 to 35,000 gamma-chain clones listed, about a fifth are singletons. The length of the CDR3 is 13 residues. From germline, CDR1 is GITISATS and CDR2 ISYDGTV (reference sequence). Trimming at V came to 0 bases and at J to 11 bases, leaving 6 bases not matched to a gene. Overall study results and limits: Highly polyclonal TRG and TRD repertoires with Gaussian CDR3 length distributions appeared in thymus. Bulk data may be misread because of unexpected Vdelta2 sequences.

This clone was picked up a small number of times. Its antigen is not identified. Vdelta1+ thymocyte sorts reached between about 98% and 99.6% purity. The chain links TRGV9 to TRGJP1. The sequence was obtained from a boy in the first two years of life who had congenital heart surgery. Sequencing input: Vdelta1+ gamma-delta thymocytes from the thymus. Stated subset: FACS-sorted CD3+ TCRalphabeta- TCRVdelta1+ TCRVdelta2- thymocytes. CDR3 sequence: CALWEVHGWFKIF. As DNA, the CDR3 is TGTGCCTTGTGGGAGGTGCATGGCTGGTTCAAGATATTT.